This entry lists 25 T cell receptor beta chains sequenced from one sample in a study of CD8 T cells in ankylosing spondylitis. TCRdb analysed the 5' RACE reads with MiXCR anew, one entry per CDR3 protein. The profile shows tens of thousands of distinct CDR3 sequences, approximately 7.9% of them singletons. Specimen: blood. These receptors were collected from a male donor with ankylosing spondylitis or in good health (not recorded which).

This clonotype was seen only a few times. This chain joins TRBV4-3 and TRBJ2-3; D remains unclear. This CDR3 contains 15 residues. Germline CDR1 reads LGHNA; CDR2 reads YSLEER. V was trimmed by 5 bases and J by 0 bases, leaving 12 bases between them. This CDR3 is CASSSGGRSTDTQYF. The DNA for the CDR3 is TGCGCCAGCAGCTCCGGCGGCCGTAGCACAGATACGCAGTATTTT.

This clonotype was counted between two and nine times. The chain combines TRBV12-3 or TRBV12-4 with TRBJ2-3, with TRBD2 matching over 13 bases. This CDR3 is built from 17 residues. The V gene end was trimmed by 6 bases and the J gene end by 0 bases; junction bases not matched to a gene: 6. The CDR3 DNA reads as TGTGCCAGCAGCAGGGGACTAGCGGGAACAAGCACAGATACGCAGTATTTT. Amino acid sequence: CASSRGLAGTSTDTQYF.

This clonotype was found many times. The V and J genes are TRBV25-1 and TRBJ2-2, with TRBD2 identical over 8 bases. In germline, CDR1 is MGHDK, CDR2 SYGVNS. After removal of 3 bases from V and 5 bases from J, the junction contained 5 bases not matched to a gene. The CDR3 runs to 15 residues. In DNA, the CDR3 is TGTGCCAGCAGTGACGGGGGGGCTGCTACCGGGGAGCTGTTTTTT. It specifies CASSDGGAATGELFF.

The genes are TRBV5-1 and TRBJ2-1, with 9 positions matching TRBD2. J was trimmed by 9 bases and V by 6 bases; bases with no gene match: 7. Germline V gene sequence: CDR1 SGHRS, CDR2 YFSETQ. The CDR3 extends over 13 amino acids. The CDR3 is CASIAGGFGEQFF. CDR3 bases: TGCGCCAGCATCGCGGGGGGGTTTGGTGAGCAGTTCTTC.

The chain is built from TRBV20-1 and TRBJ1-1; D ambiguous. Germline CDR1 and CDR2: DFQATT and SNEGSKA (reference sequence). This CDR3 has 13 amino acids. V shed 1 base and J shed 5 bases, with 11 bases lying between them. For the CDR3, the DNA is TGCAGTGCTAGAGGGACCCCGGGAACTGAAGCTTTCTTT. As protein: CSARGTPGTEAFF.

This clonotype is medium-sized within its sample. The chain uses TRBV28 and TRBJ2-5; D is possibly TRBD1 or TRBD2 (6 bases each). This CDR3 is 14 amino acids long. Trimming removed 4 bases from V and 5 bases from J, with 14 bases in between. Germline-derived CDR1 and CDR2 are MDHEN and SYDVKM. The chain's CDR3 is CASSSQGRKETQYF. The CDR3 DNA is TGTGCCAGCAGTTCCCAGGGGAGGAAGGAGACCCAGTACTTC. Supplemented by reference TRBV28 and TRBJ2-5, the full variable domain reads DVKVTQSSRYLVKRTGEKVFLECVQDMDHENMFWYRQDPGLGLRLIYFSYDVKMKEKGDIPEGYSVSREKKERFSLILESASTNQTSMYLCASSSQGRKETQYFGPGTRLLVL.

The V gene is TRBV9, the J gene TRBJ2-7; a weak D match, TRBD1 (5 bases). Germline V gives CDR1 SGDLS, CDR2 YYNGEE. This CDR3 contains 14 residues. The ends were cut back, 2 bases at V and 2 bases at J, with 11 bases in the middle. CDR3 residues: CASSVSGIPYEQYF. CDR3 DNA: TGTGCCAGCAGCGTGTCAGGGATACCCTACGAGCAGTACTTC. The variable domain in full, completed from reference TRBV9 and TRBJ2-7, reads DSGVTQTPKHLITATGQRVTLRCSPRSGDLSVYWYQQSLDQGLQFLIQYYNGEERAKGNILERFSAQQFPDLHSELNLSSLELGDSALYFCASSVSGIPYEQYFGPGTRLTVT.

The V gene is TRBV7-2, the J gene TRBJ1-5; 8 bases line up with TRBD1. Germline V lookup: CDR1 SGHTA, CDR2 FQGNSA. This CDR3 is built from 14 residues. With 5 bases clipped from V and 3 bases from J, the junction kept 3 bases outside the gene matches. CDR3 sequence (DNA): TGTGCCAGCAGCAGGACAGGGAACAATCAGCCCCAGCATTTT. Translated: CASSRTGNNQPQHF.

At least ten counts were recorded for this clonotype. The chain recombines TRBV6-2 or TRBV6-3 with TRBJ2-2; tentatively, D is TRBD1 or TRBD2 (6 bases each). V was shortened by 5 bases and J by 5 bases, with 15 bases between the two germline ends. The CDR3 contains 15 residues. Germline V CDR1 and CDR2: MNHEY, SVGEGT. CDR3 sequence: CASSPLGGRTGELFF. The CDR3 DNA follows: TGTGCCAGCAGTCCCTTAGGGGGGAGAACCGGGGAGCTGTTTTTT.

This clonotype showed up just a few times. CDR3 in amino acids: CASRDRVKNIQYF. The CDR3 DNA reads as TGTGCCAGCAGGGACAGGGTAAAAAACATTCAGTACTTC. The chain links TRBV6-1 to TRBJ2-4; 8 bases match TRBD1. The germline gives CDR1 MNHNS, CDR2 SASEGT. The trim removed 6 bases at V and 4 bases at J, leaving 2 bases unmatched. This CDR3 has 13 residues.

In its sample, this clonotype was seen a few times. The chain carries TRBV2 and TRBJ2-3; TRBD1 matches 10 bases. The CDR3 covers 15 residues. J gave up 3 bases and V 3 bases, and 3 bases lay outside the gene matches. Per germline, CDR1 SNHLY and CDR2 FYNNEI. CDR3 residues: CASSDWDRGTDTQYF. For the CDR3, the DNA is TGTGCCAGCAGTGATTGGGACAGGGGAACAGATACGCAGTATTTT. Full variable domain (missing parts from reference TRBV2 and TRBJ2-3): EPEVTQTPSHQVTQMGQEVILRCVPISNHLYFYWYRQILGQKVEFLVSFYNNEISEKSEIFDDQFSVERPDGSNFTLKIRSTKLEDSAMYFCASSDWDRGTDTQYFGPGTRLTVL.

The table lists this clonotype with a few counts. The V and J genes are TRBV4-2 and TRBJ2-5; D possibly matches TRBD1 or TRBD2 (5 bases each). Germline lookup yields CDR1 LGHNA and CDR2 YNFKEQ. Trimming took 1 base from V and 1 from J, leaving 13 bases between them. The CDR3 totals 16 residues. CDR3 bases: TGTGCCAGCAGCCAAGGAATTGGGACGGTCCAAGAGACCCAGTACTTC. Translating gives CASSQGIGTVQETQYF.

The chain uses TRBV28 and TRBJ1-1; TRBD1 matches at 7 bases. The CDR3 length is 14 residues. The germline V gene has CDR1 MDHEN and CDR2 SYDVKM. Trimming removed 7 bases from V and 3 bases from J; junction bases left unmatched: 8. DNA of the CDR3: TGTGCCAGCACCATACAAGGGGGCCACACTGAAGCTTTCTTT. It translates to CASTIQGGHTEAFF.

By sample fraction, this clonotype is medium-sized. The chain employs TRBV5-6 and TRBJ2-7; no firm D call. Germline assignment: CDR1 SGHDT and CDR2 YYEEEE. The germline V and J ends were trimmed by 3 bases and 2 bases, with 12 bases remaining between them. The CDR3 sequence is 14 residues long. For the CDR3, the DNA is TGTGCCAGCAGCTCTTTGAGGACCACCTACGAGCAGTACTTC. Translation: CASSSLRTTYEQYF. Drawing the rest from reference TRBV5-6 and TRBJ2-7, the complete variable domain is DAGVTQSPTHLIKTRGQQVTLRCSPKSGHDTVSWYQQALGQGPQFIFQYYEEEERQRGNFPDRFSGHQFPNYSSELNVNALLLGDSALYLCASSSLRTTYEQYFGPGTRLTVT.

This clonotype is a singleton in its sample. The rearrangement uses TRBV30 and TRBJ2-7; 7 bases are a match to TRBD2. CDR1 and CDR2 from the germline V gene are GTSNPN and SVGIG (reference sequence). The CDR3 totals 15 residues. Germline trimming cut 1 base from V and 7 bases from J; bases unmatched to any gene: 13. Here the CDR3 DNA reads TGTGCCTGGAGTGCCGGGACTATGGGTGAGGCGGAGCAGTACGTC. Its protein is CAWSAGTMGEAEQYV.

Many counts were recorded for this clonotype. The chain carries TRBV6-2 or TRBV6-3 and TRBJ2-7; D is ambiguous. Germline values: CDR1 MNHEY, CDR2 SVGEGT. The V and J ends lost 3 bases and 0 bases respectively, with 9 bases between them. CDR3 length equals 14 residues. DNA for the CDR3: TGTGCCAGCAGTTATAGGAGACTCTCCTACGAGCAGTACTTC. Its protein product is CASSYRRLSYEQYF.

This clonotype was seen at least ten times. The chain uses TRBV4-1 and TRBJ1-5; D may be TRBD1 (5 bases). The CDR3 totals 16 residues. Trimming removed 2 bases from V and 4 bases from J, with 15 bases in between. The germline V gene has CDR1 MGHRA and CDR2 YSYEKL. Here the CDR3 reads CASSQPLMGPNQPQHF. CDR3 DNA: TGCGCCAGCAGCCAACCTCTGATGGGGCCAAATCAGCCCCAGCATTTT.

The chain recombines TRBV20-1 with TRBJ1-1, with unresolved D. Trimming removed 6 bases from V and 3 bases from J, with 11 bases in between. The germline V gene encodes CDR1 DFQATT and CDR2 SNEGSKA (reference sequence). The CDR3 runs to 12 residues. The CDR3, as DNA: TGCAGTGCGCTAGGTCCCTACACTGAAGCTTTCTTT. Translated: CSALGPYTEAFF.

V gene TRBV7-6 combines with J gene TRBJ2-3, with D maybe TRBD2 (6 bases). The CDR3 has 14 residues. Germline V gene sequence: CDR1 SGHVS, CDR2 FNYEAQ. V lost 5 bases and J lost 5, with 14 bases in between. The CDR3 bases are TGTGCCAGCAGCCCGACATTGGGGGGAGATACGCAGTATTTT. Residues: CASSPTLGGDTQYF.

This clonotype has a handful of counts. The chain recombines TRBV12-3 or TRBV12-4 with TRBJ1-3, with D uncertain. The CDR3 consists of 13 residues. V shed 6 bases and J shed 3 bases, with 9 bases lying between them. CDR3 bases: TGTGCCAGCAGCTCCGGTGGTGGAAACACCATATATTTT. It is translated as CASSSGGGNTIYF.

This chain links TRBV12-3 or TRBV12-4 with TRBJ1-1; maybe TRBD1 (5 bases). The length of the CDR3 is 14 residues. Trimming shortened V by 6 bases and J by 3 bases, and 14 bases separated the two germline ends. The CDR3 is CASRRQRGDTEAFF. The CDR3 nucleotides are TGTGCCAGCAGACGACAGCGGGGGGACACTGAAGCTTTCTTT.

This clonotype occurred a few times. In DNA form, the CDR3 reads TGCGCCAGCAGGGTGGGGACAGGTTTGAATGAGCAGTTCTTC. Protein product: CASRVGTGLNEQFF. This chain connects TRBV5-1 to TRBJ2-1; TRBD1 agrees at 8 bases. The CDR3 length is 14 residues. Germline V gene sequence: CDR1 SGHRS, CDR2 YFSETQ. V lost 5 bases and J lost 7; bases outside the gene matches: 8.

The chain is built from TRBV4-1 and TRBJ1-5; 9 bases align to TRBD1. With V trimmed by 0 bases and J by 4 bases, 4 bases remained unmatched. Germline V gives CDR1 MGHRA, CDR2 YSYEKL. The CDR3 spans 16 residues. The CDR3 sequence: CASSQDTGTGNQPQHF. The CDR3 DNA is TGCGCCAGCAGCCAAGATACCGGGACAGGGAATCAGCCCCAGCATTTT.

This clonotype was detected only a few times. The chain links TRBV20-1 to TRBJ1-1; D gene uncertain. Between the trimmed V and J ends, which lost 5 bases and 1 base, there was a span of 5 bases. This CDR3 region has 11 residues. Germline V gives CDR1 DFQATT, CDR2 SNEGSKA (reference sequence). The CDR3 sequence: CSARQNTEAFF. The CDR3 DNA follows: TGCAGTGCTCGACAGAACACTGAAGCTTTCTTT.

This clonotype was seen a few times. The chain carries TRBV30 and TRBJ2-1, with TRBD2 matching 10 bases. J lost 8 bases, V lost 0 bases, and 10 bases had no gene match. CDR1 is GTSNPN and CDR2 is SVGIG in the germline V gene (reference sequence). The CDR3 covers 16 residues. The CDR3 here is CAWSVRGSGGAHEQFF. The CDR3 DNA reads as TGTGCCTGGAGTGTACGGGGGAGCGGGGGGGCCCATGAGCAGTTCTTC.